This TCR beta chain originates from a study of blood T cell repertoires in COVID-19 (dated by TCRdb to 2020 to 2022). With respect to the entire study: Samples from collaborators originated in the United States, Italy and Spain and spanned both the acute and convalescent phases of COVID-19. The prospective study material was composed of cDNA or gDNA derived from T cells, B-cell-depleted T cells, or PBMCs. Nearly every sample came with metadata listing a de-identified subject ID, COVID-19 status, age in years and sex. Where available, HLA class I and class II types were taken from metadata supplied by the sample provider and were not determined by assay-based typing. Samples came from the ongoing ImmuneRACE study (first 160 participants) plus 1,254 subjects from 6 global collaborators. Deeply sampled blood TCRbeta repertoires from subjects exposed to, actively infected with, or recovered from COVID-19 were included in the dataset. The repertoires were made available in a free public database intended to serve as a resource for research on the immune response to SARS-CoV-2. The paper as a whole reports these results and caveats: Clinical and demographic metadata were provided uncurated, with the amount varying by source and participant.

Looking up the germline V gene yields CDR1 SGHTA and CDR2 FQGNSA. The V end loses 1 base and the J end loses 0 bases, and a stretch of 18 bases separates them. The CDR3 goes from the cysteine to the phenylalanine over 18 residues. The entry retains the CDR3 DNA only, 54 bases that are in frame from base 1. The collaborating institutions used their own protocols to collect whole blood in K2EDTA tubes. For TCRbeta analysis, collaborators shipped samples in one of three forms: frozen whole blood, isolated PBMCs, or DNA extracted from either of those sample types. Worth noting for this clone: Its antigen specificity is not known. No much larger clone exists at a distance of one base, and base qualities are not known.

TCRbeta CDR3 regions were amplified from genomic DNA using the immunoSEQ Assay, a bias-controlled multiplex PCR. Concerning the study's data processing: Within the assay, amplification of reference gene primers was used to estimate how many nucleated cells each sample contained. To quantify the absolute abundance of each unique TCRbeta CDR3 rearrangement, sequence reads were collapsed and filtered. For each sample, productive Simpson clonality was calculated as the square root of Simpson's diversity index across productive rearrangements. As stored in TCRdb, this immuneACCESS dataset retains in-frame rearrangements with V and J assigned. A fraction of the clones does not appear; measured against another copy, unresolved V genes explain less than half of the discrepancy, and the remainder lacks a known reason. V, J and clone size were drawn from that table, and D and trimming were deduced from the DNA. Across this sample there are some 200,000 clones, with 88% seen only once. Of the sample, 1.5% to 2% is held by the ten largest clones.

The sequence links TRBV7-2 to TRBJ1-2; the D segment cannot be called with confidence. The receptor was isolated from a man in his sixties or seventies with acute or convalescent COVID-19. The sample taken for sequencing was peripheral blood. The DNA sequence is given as TGTGCCAGCAGCTTAGTCGGTAGCTGGTCTCTTACTAACTATGGCTACACCTTC. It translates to CASSLVGSWSLTNYGYTF.